This TCR beta chain came from a study of blood T cell repertoires in COVID-19. Study-level background: PBMCs, B-cell-depleted T cells, or T cells provided the cDNA or gDNA that made up the material.

Libraries were prepared by immunoSEQ multiplex PCR; TCRdb keeps only in-frame clonotypes and omits some of them. The data hold about 220,000 clones, with 80% to 90% observed a single time. Trimming left V 0 bases short and J 0 bases short, with 14 bases between. The CDR3 is 17 amino acids. Germline lookup yields CDR1 LGHNA and CDR2 YNFKEQ. Specimen: peripheral blood. The chain couples TRBV4-2 to TRBJ2-5; the D gene is possibly TRBD2 (6 bases). This receptor was taken from a woman aged 60-75 years who had recovered from COVID-19. CDR3 nucleotide sequence: TGTGCCAGCAGCCAAGATTGGGGACTGCTGTACCAAGAGACCCAGTACTTC. This encodes CASSQDWGLLYQETQYF.